A single sample is the source of the 15 T cell receptor beta chains below, sequenced in a study of cytomegalovirus exposure and HLA in healthy donors. The PCR employed 60 Vbeta primers together with 13 Jbeta primers. TCRdb keeps only in-frame clones here, not all; method: immunoSEQ multiplex PCR. The sample lists about 200,000 clones; about 81% were seen once. Material: PBMCs. The receptor set was obtained from a woman aged 45-59 years in good health and CMV-seropositive.

V is TRBV4-3 and J is TRBJ1-3; 8 nucleotides agree with TRBD1. V shed 0 bases, J shed 8 bases, and the junction held 6 bases outside the gene matches. Per the germline V gene, CDR1 is LGHNA and CDR2 is YSLEER. The CDR3 has 15 amino acids. CDR3 protein: CASSQDFGQGDTIYF. CDR3 sequence (DNA): TGCGCCAGCAGCCAAGATTTCGGACAGGGAGACACCATATATTTT.

The chain uses TRBV7-3 and TRBJ2-1; the D gene is possibly TRBD2 (5 bases). This CDR3 is built from 14 residues. Germline V gene sequence: CDR1 SGHTA, CDR2 FQGTGA. V gave up 4 bases and J gave up 2 bases, with 9 bases separating them. Here the CDR3 DNA reads TGTGCCAGCAGCTCCACCGGGACCTACAATGAGCAGTTCTTC. Protein sequence: CASSSTGTYNEQFF.

With respect to this clone: Because the CDR3's place on the DNA is in doubt, the DNA is left out and the CDR3 is given as listed by TCRdb. The chain employs TRBV28 and TRBJ2-5; TRBD1, the table's D call, was not compared with the DNA. Germline V lookup: CDR1 MDHEN, CDR2 SYDVKM. Termini included, the CDR3 measures 16 amino acids. The CDR3 loop reads CASSFGAGTGGRTQYF.

The rearrangement joins TRBV11-2 to TRBJ2-1, with 12 bases identical to TRBD2. The CDR3 has 18 residues. With V trimmed by 3 bases and J by 8 bases, 14 bases remained unmatched. Per germline, CDR1 SGHAT and CDR2 FQNNGV. The CDR3 here is CASSFPRLRLAGGDEQFF. The DNA of the CDR3 is TGTGCCAGCAGCTTTCCCCGGTTAAGGCTAGCGGGAGGGGATGAGCAGTTCTTC.

This clone was seen a handful of times. The J gene is TRBJ2-7, the V gene TRBV6-6; TRBD1 is a possible D gene (5 bases). Germline CDR1 is MNHNY and CDR2 is SVGAGI (reference sequence). This CDR3 comprises 12 residues. Trimming left V 5 bases short and J 1 base short, with 6 bases between. CDR3 DNA: TGTGCCAGCAGTCCAGGGTCCTACGAGCAGTACTTC. Protein: CASSPGSYEQYF.

The V gene is TRBV5-5, the J gene TRBJ1-5; D is unresolved. Germline V lookup: CDR1 SGHKS, CDR2 YYEKEE (reference sequence). The CDR3 loop spans 14 amino acids. Trimming left V 1 base short and J 9 bases short, with 14 bases between. The CDR3, as DNA: TGTGCCAGCAGCTTGATGGCGGGCCGGTGGCCCCAGCATTTT. Encoded protein: CASSLMAGRWPQHF.

This chain joins TRBV7-2 and TRBJ2-7; D is perhaps TRBD2 (7 bases). CDR1 is SGHTA, CDR2 FQGNSA, per germline. The ends were cut back, 6 bases at V and 0 bases at J, with 15 bases in the middle. CDR3 length: 15 amino acids. The CDR3 sequence is CASRLGGGGSYEQYF. CDR3 DNA sequence: TGTGCCAGCAGGCTTGGGGGCGGGGGCTCCTACGAGCAGTACTTC.

The gene calls are TRBV19 and TRBJ2-7, with a possible D match to TRBD1 (6 bases). The germline V and J ends were trimmed by 5 bases and 0 bases, with 17 bases remaining between them. This CDR3 has 16 residues. Germline assignment: CDR1 LNHDA and CDR2 SQIVND (reference sequence). CDR3 residues: CASSPEDSPTSYEQYF. In DNA, the CDR3 is TGTGCCAGTAGTCCAGAGGACAGTCCTACCTCCTACGAGCAGTACTTC.

The J gene is TRBJ2-1, the V gene TRBV2; 8 bases line up with TRBD2. The V segment lost 5 bases and the J segment 4 bases; nucleotides outside the gene matches: 7. The CDR3 consists of 15 residues. In germline, CDR1 is SNHLY, CDR2 FYNNEI. CDR3 bases: TGTGCCAGCAGTTCCCCGGGGACTAGATACAATGAGCAGTTCTTC. Protein product: CASSSPGTRYNEQFF.

The chain is built from TRBV10-3 and TRBJ2-1; tentative D call: TRBD1 (6 bases). The V and J ends lost 8 bases and 8 bases respectively, with 13 bases between them. The CDR3 has 12 amino acids. Germline CDR1 and CDR2: ENHRY and SYGVKD. This CDR3 reads CAIGRGGDEQFF. The CDR3 DNA follows: TGTGCCATCGGCAGGGGCGGAGATGAGCAGTTCTTC.

V usage is TRBV9 and J usage is TRBJ2-2, with D possibly TRBD2 on 7 matching bases. V gave up 0 bases and J gave up 0 bases, with 12 bases separating them. This CDR3 has 17 residues. Germline values: CDR1 SGDLS, CDR2 YYNGEE. The DNA for the CDR3 is TGTGCCAGCAGCGTAGCTGCGGGGGCGGCGAACACCGGGGAGCTGTTTTTT. It specifies CASSVAAGAANTGELFF.

This chain connects TRBV2 to TRBJ2-7; D might be TRBD2 (6 bases). The CDR3 extends over 14 amino acids. Germline-derived CDR1 and CDR2 are SNHLY and FYNNEI. V dropped 7 bases and J dropped 0 bases, with 13 bases sitting between them. The CDR3 DNA follows: TGTGCCAGCAAAGGTAGCGGAGGCTCCTACGAGCAGTACTTC. It yields the protein CASKGSGGSYEQYF.

The rearrangement links TRBV5-4 to TRBJ2-1, with 10 bases that match TRBD2. Germline trimming cut 1 base from V and 4 bases from J; bases unmatched to any gene: 8. CDR3 size: 17 residues. Germline V CDR1 and CDR2: SGHNT, YYREEE (reference sequence). DNA for the CDR3: TGTGCCAGCAGCTTGTATCCGAGCGGGGGGGCATACAATGAGCAGTTCTTC. It translates to CASSLYPSGGAYNEQFF. The complete variable domain, with remaining parts taken from reference TRBV5-4 and TRBJ2-1, reads ETGVTQSPTHLIKTRGQQVTLRCSSQSGHNTVSWYQQALGQGPQFIFQYYREEENGRGNFPPRFSGLQFPNYSSELNVNALELDDSALYLCASSLYPSGGAYNEQFFGPGTRLTVL.

With respect to this clone: Other DNA sequences of this sample code for an identical CDR3. The chain links TRBV19 to TRBJ1-1; D is uncertain. The CDR3 loop spans 13 amino acids. Trimming pared 3 bases from V and 4 bases from J, leaving 9 bases between. Germline V gene data show CDR1 as LNHDA and CDR2 as SQIVND (reference sequence). The CDR3 nucleotides read TGTGCCAGTAGTATTATACGGGGCACTGAAGCTTTCTTT. Protein product: CASSIIRGTEAFF.

The rearrangement links TRBV6-6 to TRBJ1-1, with 9 bases that match TRBD1. This CDR3 contains 15 residues. The germline V gene has CDR1 MNHNY and CDR2 SVGAGI (reference sequence). With V trimmed by 2 bases and J by 1 base, 2 bases remained unmatched. The CDR3 region has the DNA TGTGCCAGCAGTTACGGGGGACAGGGGAACACTGAAGCTTTCTTT. Its protein is CASSYGGQGNTEAFF.